These T cell receptor beta chains were read from a single sample in a study of blood T cell repertoires in COVID-19. Clones were read by immunoSEQ multiplex PCR, and TCRdb kept only the in-frame ones, dropping some. The repertoire consists of about 120,000 clones, with 86% occurring once and the leading ten covering around 4.7%. Material for sequencing was peripheral blood. The receptors were gathered from a man aged 35-49 years with acute or convalescent COVID-19. CDR3s include the opening cysteine and the closing phenylalanine or tryptophan. The D gene is left open where the match is weak. Where a row states a size, it is once, few, many or the class of an expanded clone; other rows omit it.

D gene | J gene | clone size | V gene | CDR3 protein | CDR3 DNA
TRBD1 | TRBJ2-3 | NA | TRBV15 | CATSRDGTGGYQTDTQYF | TGTGCCACCAGCAGAGATGGGACAGGGGGCTATCAAACAGATACGCAGTATTTT
NA | TRBJ2-7 | NA | TRBV2 | CASSVARGSEQYF | TGTGCCAGCAGTGTTGCCAGGGGTTCCGAGCAGTACTTC
NA | TRBJ2-2 | NA | TRBV24-1 | CATSDPGFTGELFF | TGTGCCACCAGTGATCCAGGGTTCACCGGGGAGCTGTTTTTT
TRBD2 | TRBJ2-7 | NA | TRBV19 | CASTIGPGGDYEQYF | TGTGCCAGTACCATCGGTCCCGGGGGGGACTACGAGCAGTACTTC
TRBD2 | TRBJ2-2 | NA | TRBV5-1 | CASSLLAGGPVRGELFF | TGCGCCAGCAGCTTGTTAGCGGGAGGGCCGGTCCGCGGGGAGCTGTTTTTT
TRBD1 | TRBJ2-1 | NA | TRBV4-1 | CASSQHLSAGTGLFNEQFF | TGCGCCAGCAGCCAACACCTATCCGCCGGGACAGGGCTGTTTAATGAGCAGTTCTTC
NA | TRBJ2-1 | NA | TRBV7-2 | CASSLARGNEQFF | TGTGCCAGCAGCTTAGCTAGAGGAAATGAGCAGTTCTTC
TRBD1 | TRBJ2-1 | NA | TRBV5-5 | CASSFDRANEQFF | TGTGCCAGCAGCTTTGACAGGGCCAATGAGCAGTTCTTC
TRBD2 | TRBJ2-1 | NA | TRBV7-9 | CASSRTSGRVDEQFF | TGTGCCAGCAGCAGGACTAGCGGGAGGGTCGATGAGCAGTTCTTC
NA | TRBJ1-5 | NA | TRBV30 | CAWSVSSDGGAQHF | TGTGCCTGGAGTGTTTCGTCGGATGGTGGAGCCCAGCATTTT
TRBD1 | TRBJ1-5 | NA | TRBV19 | CASSQPGQGRGQPQHF | TGTGCCAGTAGTCAACCGGGACAGGGTCGCGGTCAGCCCCAGCATTTT
TRBD1 | TRBJ1-2 | NA | TRBV5-1 | CASSLVGTGGDHYGYTF | TGCGCCAGCAGCTTGGTTGGGACAGGGGGTGATCATTATGGCTACACCTTC
TRBD2 | TRBJ2-1 | NA | TRBV9 | CASSRDYHNEQFF | TGTGCCAGCAGCAGGGACTACCACAATGAGCAGTTCTTC
NA | TRBJ1-1 | once | TRBV3-1/TRBV3-2 | CASSPQEDTEAFF | TGTGCCAGCAGCCCCCAGGAGGACACTGAAGCTTTCTTT
TRBD2 | TRBJ2-2 | NA | TRBV27 | CASSRGLAGTTGELFF | TGTGCCAGCAGCCGGGGACTAGCGGGAACCACCGGGGAGCTGTTTTTT
NA | TRBJ2-7 | NA | TRBV30 | CAWALSGYSSYEQYF | TGTGCCTGGGCCCTGAGCGGCTACAGCTCCTACGAGCAGTACTTC
NA | TRBJ1-5 | NA | TRBV19 | CASSIQGRDQPQHF | TGTGCCAGTAGTATACAGGGCCGAGATCAGCCCCAGCATTTT
NA | TRBJ1-3 | NA | TRBV5-1 | CASSLGTASSGNTIYF | TGCGCCAGCAGCTTGGGGACAGCCAGCTCTGGAAACACCATATATTTT
TRBD2 | TRBJ2-3 | NA | TRBV5-1 | CASRIWSGENTDTQYF | TGCGCCAGCAGAATCTGGAGCGGGGAGAACACAGATACGCAGTATTTT
NA | TRBJ2-2 | NA | TRBV7-7 | CASSSSGGGELFF | TGTGCCAGCAGCTCCTCGGGTGGCGGGGAGCTGTTTTTT
NA | TRBJ1-2 | NA | TRBV11-2 | CASSPTGNYGYTF | TGTGCCAGCAGCCCGACAGGAAACTATGGCTACACCTTC
NA | TRBJ1-3 | NA | TRBV15 | CATSSREAGNTIYF | TGTGCCACCAGCAGCAGGGAAGCTGGAAACACCATATATTTT
TRBD1 | TRBJ2-1 | NA | TRBV24-1 | CATSDIGQGYNEQFF | TGTGCCACCAGTGATATCGGACAGGGCTACAATGAGCAGTTCTTC
TRBD1 | TRBJ2-7 | NA | TRBV5-1 | CASQQGASSYEQYF | TGCGCCAGCCAACAGGGGGCAAGTTCCTACGAGCAGTACTTC
NA | TRBJ2-3 | NA | TRBV7-8 | CASSSGLDSWQYF | TGTGCCAGCAGCTCGGGACTTGACTCATGGCAGTATTTT
TRBD2 | TRBJ2-1 | NA | TRBV25-1 | CASSLAGEAYNEQFF | TGTGCCAGCAGTCTAGCGGGAGAGGCCTACAATGAGCAGTTCTTC
NA | TRBJ1-5 | NA | TRBV27 | CASSPPPLQTGRYQPQHF | TGTGCCAGCAGCCCTCCCCCGCTCCAGACAGGCCGGTATCAGCCCCAGCATTTT
NA | TRBJ1-6 | NA | TRBV5-1 | CASRAVNSPLHF | TGCGCCAGCAGGGCAGTTAATTCACCCCTCCACTTT
TRBD1 | TRBJ2-1 | NA | TRBV3-1/TRBV3-2 | CASSRRDRVGEQFF | TGTGCCAGCAGCCGCCGGGACAGGGTTGGTGAGCAGTTCTTC
NA | TRBJ2-5 | once | TRBV25-1 | CASKKQGNQETQYF | TGTGCCAGCAAAAAGCAGGGAAACCAAGAGACCCAGTACTTC
TRBD1 | TRBJ1-4 | NA | TRBV19 | CASSIPTGVSEKLFF | TGTGCCAGTAGTATACCCACAGGGGTGAGTGAAAAACTGTTTTTT
NA | TRBJ1-2 | NA | TRBV19 | CASSHGGGNYGYTF | TGTGCCAGTTCTCATGGGGGGGGCAATTATGGCTACACCTTC
TRBD2 | TRBJ2-5 | NA | TRBV4-1 | CASSLSGAQETQYF | TGCGCCAGCAGCCTGAGCGGGGCCCAAGAGACCCAGTACTTC
TRBD1 | TRBJ1-5 | NA | TRBV7-9 | CASSLEGPDRGNQPQHF | TGTGCCAGCAGCTTAGAGGGGCCGGACAGGGGCAATCAGCCCCAGCATTTT
NA | TRBJ2-2 | few | TRBV7-2 | CASSWGERVAGELFF | TGTGCCAGCAGCTGGGGGGAACGGGTCGCCGGGGAGCTGTTTTTT
TRBD1 | TRBJ1-5 | NA | TRBV2 | CASSPTGDNQPQHF | TGTGCCAGCAGCCCGACAGGGGACAATCAGCCCCAGCATTTT
NA | TRBJ1-3 | NA | TRBV5-1 | CASSLGGSHLGNTIYF | TGCGCCAGCAGCTTGGGAGGGTCCCACTTGGGAAACACCATATATTTT
TRBD2 | TRBJ2-2 | NA | TRBV29-1 | CSVGEGPYTGELFF | TGCAGCGTGGGGGAGGGGCCATACACCGGGGAGCTGTTTTTT
NA | TRBJ1-2 | NA | TRBV6-5 | CASSPDYSLGYTF | TGTGCCAGCAGTCCGGATTACAGTCTTGGCTACACCTTC
NA | TRBJ1-2 | NA | TRBV6-6 | CASSYLGGDGYTF | TGTGCCAGCAGTTACCTTGGGGGGGATGGCTACACCTTC
TRBD2 | TRBJ2-1 | NA | TRBV7-3 | CASSSSTLAGGDNEQFF | TGTGCCAGCAGCTCCTCGACTCTAGCGGGGGGTGACAATGAGCAGTTCTTC
TRBD1 | TRBJ2-5 | NA | TRBV27 | CASSRDSQETQYF | TGTGCCAGCAGCAGGGACAGCCAAGAGACCCAGTACTTC
NA | TRBJ1-5 | NA | TRBV4-3 | CASSQEWAGGNQPQHF | TGCGCCAGCAGCCAAGAGTGGGCCGGTGGCAATCAGCCCCAGCATTTT
TRBD2 | TRBJ2-4 | NA | TRBV2 | CASSDGGAPGNIQYF | TGTGCCAGCAGCGACGGGGGGGCGCCAGGAAACATTCAGTACTTC
NA | TRBJ2-2 | NA | TRBV6-2/TRBV6-3 | CASSYGGVFNTGELFF | TGTGCCAGCAGTTACGGAGGGGTTTTTAACACCGGGGAGCTGTTTTTT
NA | TRBJ1-1 | once | TRBV7-9 | CASSFSDSLNTEAFF | TGTGCCAGCAGCTTCAGTGACAGCCTGAACACTGAAGCTTTCTTT
NA | TRBJ2-5 | NA | TRBV20-1 | CIASGEETQYF | TGCATCGCTAGTGGCGAAGAGACCCAGTACTTC
TRBD1 | TRBJ1-5 | NA | TRBV6-5 | CASHTDRGRNQPQHF | TGTGCCAGCCATACCGACAGGGGGCGAAATCAGCCCCAGCATTTT
NA | TRBJ1-1 | few | TRBV2 | CASSADSNTEAFF | TGTGCCAGCAGTGCTGACAGTAACACTGAAGCTTTCTTT
NA | TRBJ2-2 | NA | TRBV11-3 | CASSLVRGNTGELFF | TGTGCCAGCAGCTTGGTCCGGGGGAACACCGGGGAGCTGTTTTTT
NA | TRBJ1-1 | once | TRBV9 | CASSRNSQLNTEAFF | TGTGCCAGCAGCAGAAACAGCCAATTGAACACTGAAGCTTTCTTT
NA | TRBJ2-3 | NA | TRBV29-1 | CSVGLADTQYF | TGCAGCGTTGGCCTAGCTGACACGCAGTATTTT
TRBD1 | TRBJ2-5 | NA | TRBV4-1 | CASSQDLGTVFGGTQYF | TGCGCCAGCAGCCAAGATTTGGGGACAGTTTTCGGAGGGACCCAGTACTTC
NA | TRBJ2-1 | NA | TRBV5-1 | CASSLVQDEQFF | TGCGCCAGCAGCTTGGTTCAGGATGAGCAGTTCTTC
NA | TRBJ2-7 | NA | TRBV7-8 | CASSLVGRLSEQYF | TGTGCCAGCAGCTTAGTTGGCAGGTTGAGCGAGCAGTACTTC
TRBD2 | TRBJ2-7 | NA | TRBV4-1 | CASSQDIAGGFYEQYF | TGCGCCAGCAGCCAAGATATCGCGGGAGGATTCTACGAGCAGTACTTC
NA | TRBJ1-2 | NA | TRBV4-2 | CASSPRPGEDYGYTF | TGTGCCAGCAGCCCCAGACCGGGAGAAGACTATGGCTACACCTTC
NA | TRBJ2-5 | NA | TRBV14 | CASSQDRQGTQYF | TGTGCCAGCAGCCAAGATCGGCAGGGGACCCAGTACTTC
NA | TRBJ2-1 | NA | TRBV5-6 | CASSLPGSVNEQFF | TGTGCCAGCAGCTTGCCCGGGAGTGTCAATGAGCAGTTCTTC